These T cell receptor beta chains were read from a single sample in a study of early T cells in non-severe SARS-CoV-2 infection. From the 5' RACE reads, TCRdb called clonotypes with MiXCR, one entry per CDR3 protein. The table includes around 32,000 distinct CDR3 sequences, around 6% detected once. The sequencing sample was made of whole blood. Receptors originate from an adult who was a healthcare worker with PCR-confirmed SARS-CoV-2 infection or an uninfected control (not recorded which). Both conserved end residues are part of each CDR3. D genes are given only for firm matches. Expanded clones are given a class, and other clones once, few, many or no size at all.

d_gene: -
len: 13
j_gene: TRBJ1-6
abundance: many
v_gene: TRBV7-2
CDR3aa: CASSLEIQLPLHF

d_gene: -
len: 14
j_gene: TRBJ2-7
abundance: -
v_gene: TRBV9
CDR3aa: CASSSDPGSYEQYF

d_gene: TRBD2
len: 14
j_gene: TRBJ2-5
abundance: few
v_gene: TRBV20-1
CDR3aa: CSGTATSDQETQYF

d_gene: TRBD2
len: 15
j_gene: TRBJ2-5
abundance: -
v_gene: TRBV5-4
CDR3aa: CASSFSGTRIETQYF

d_gene: -
len: 14
j_gene: TRBJ1-4
abundance: few
v_gene: TRBV4-3
CDR3aa: CASSQTTGYEKLFF

d_gene: -
len: 12
j_gene: TRBJ2-5
abundance: many
v_gene: TRBV7-2
CDR3aa: CASTHPQETQYF

d_gene: -
len: 12
j_gene: TRBJ1-5
abundance: -
v_gene: TRBV20-1
CDR3aa: CSARREGQPQHF

d_gene: TRBD1
len: 13
j_gene: TRBJ1-2
abundance: few
v_gene: TRBV30
CDR3aa: CAWKGQENYGYTF

d_gene: -
len: 16
j_gene: TRBJ2-7
abundance: many
v_gene: TRBV9
CDR3aa: CASSVGQRAQGYEQYF

d_gene: TRBD1
len: 15
j_gene: TRBJ1-5
abundance: few
v_gene: TRBV28
CDR3aa: CASSFRQGGNQPQHF

d_gene: -
len: 14
j_gene: TRBJ1-5
abundance: many
v_gene: TRBV12-3/TRBV12-4
CDR3aa: CASSLWTGNQPQHF

d_gene: -
len: 14
j_gene: TRBJ2-5
abundance: -
v_gene: TRBV28
CDR3aa: CASSFGGAQETQYF

d_gene: -
len: 18
j_gene: TRBJ2-6
abundance: few
v_gene: TRBV14
CDR3aa: CASSQDRGTSSGANVLTF

d_gene: TRBD2
len: 19
j_gene: TRBJ2-3
abundance: many
v_gene: TRBV7-3
CDR3aa: CASSFLAGTSGGAEDTQYF

d_gene: -
len: 16
j_gene: TRBJ1-3
abundance: many
v_gene: TRBV9
CDR3aa: CASSVKTGGSGNTIYF

d_gene: -
len: 11
j_gene: TRBJ1-4
abundance: many
v_gene: TRBV5-1
CDR3aa: CASRFDEKLFF

d_gene: -
len: 14
j_gene: TRBJ1-5
abundance: medium-sized
v_gene: TRBV12-3/TRBV12-4
CDR3aa: CASSFGAGYQPQHF

d_gene: TRBD1
len: 16
j_gene: TRBJ2-2
abundance: many
v_gene: TRBV7-2
CDR3aa: CASSPHRDRTTGELFF

d_gene: TRBD1
len: 13
j_gene: TRBJ2-7
abundance: medium-sized
v_gene: TRBV20-1
CDR3aa: CSARRQGAYEQYF

d_gene: -
len: 13
j_gene: TRBJ2-5
abundance: many
v_gene: TRBV9
CDR3aa: CASSVRTEETQYF

d_gene: -
len: 15
j_gene: TRBJ2-3
abundance: many
v_gene: TRBV27
CDR3aa: CASKDGLAVTDTQYF

d_gene: TRBD2
len: 17
j_gene: TRBJ2-3
abundance: many
v_gene: TRBV7-8
CDR3aa: CASSSFRDYGGTDTQYF

d_gene: -
len: 14
j_gene: TRBJ2-7
abundance: few
v_gene: TRBV28
CDR3aa: CASSLSGPHYEQYF

d_gene: -
len: 17
j_gene: TRBJ2-2
abundance: medium-sized
v_gene: TRBV20-1
CDR3aa: CSAFEVPINRMGGELFF

d_gene: -
len: 16
j_gene: TRBJ2-5
abundance: -
v_gene: TRBV7-2
CDR3aa: CASSLMQGAGGETQYF

d_gene: TRBD1
len: 16
j_gene: TRBJ1-1
abundance: few
v_gene: TRBV28
CDR3aa: CASSSPGQGGIPEAFF

d_gene: TRBD2
len: 15
j_gene: TRBJ2-5
abundance: many
v_gene: TRBV7-7
CDR3aa: CASSLVAGGQETQYF

d_gene: -
len: 14
j_gene: TRBJ1-2
abundance: many
v_gene: TRBV25-1
CDR3aa: CASSEPWGNYGYTF

d_gene: -
len: 16
j_gene: TRBJ1-6
abundance: few
v_gene: TRBV6-5
CDR3aa: CASTLKGPSYNSPLHF

d_gene: -
len: 14
j_gene: TRBJ2-5
abundance: many
v_gene: TRBV27
CDR3aa: CASSLGLGPETQYF

d_gene: -
len: 14
j_gene: TRBJ2-7
abundance: many
v_gene: TRBV7-2
CDR3aa: CASSWGPGSDEQYF

d_gene: -
len: 14
j_gene: TRBJ2-1
abundance: many
v_gene: TRBV20-1
CDR3aa: CSAIRGNLYNEQFF

d_gene: TRBD2
len: 16
j_gene: TRBJ2-1
abundance: -
v_gene: TRBV2
CDR3aa: CASTSAPGLAGNEQFF

d_gene: -
len: 14
j_gene: TRBJ1-6
abundance: many
v_gene: TRBV6-6
CDR3aa: CASSPEMGNSPLHF

d_gene: -
len: 13
j_gene: TRBJ1-4
abundance: many
v_gene: TRBV20-1
CDR3aa: CSARDHGGEKLFF